This T cell receptor (beta chain) was documented in a study of blood T cell repertoires in COVID-19. Study background: Sites in the United States, Italy and Spain provided acute and convalescent COVID-19 samples. PBMCs, B-cell-depleted T cells, or T cells were the source of the cDNA or gDNA that made up the material.

Trimming at V came to 6 bases and at J to 2 bases, leaving 3 bases not matched to a gene. CDR1 is SGHRS and CDR2 is YFSETQ in the germline V gene. This CDR3 spans 13 amino acids. As originally analysed: Estimated nucleated cell counts came from reference gene primer amplification. Sequencing used immunoSEQ multiplex PCR; TCRdb keeps in-frame clones, though not all of them. Clonal size and the V and J genes are those of that table, whereas D and trimming came from the DNA. Of around 120,000 clones in the sample, 55% to 70% were seen once. The specimen was peripheral blood. The sequence was collected from a woman aged 65 to 85 with acute or convalescent COVID-19. This chain joins TRBV5-1 and TRBJ2-7; TRBD1 matches 9 bases. Here the CDR3 DNA reads TGCGCCAGCACACAGGGGGCTACCTACGAGCAGTACTTC. Protein product: CASTQGATYEQYF. The full variable domain, in which reference TRBV5-1 and TRBJ2-7 provide the parts outside the CDR3, is KAGVTQTPRYLIKTRGQQVTLSCSPISGHRSVSWYQQTPGQGLQFLFEYFSETQRNKGNFPGRFSGRQFSNSRSEMNVSTLELGDSALYLCASTQGATYEQYFGPGTRLTVT.